Listed below are T cell receptor beta chains from one sample, sequenced in a study of blood T cell repertoires in COVID-19. Only in-frame clones appear in the TCRdb table, and some are missing; sequencing was by immunoSEQ multiplex PCR. The sample carries 85,000 to 120,000 clones, more than 90% recorded once. Sequencing was carried out using peripheral blood. Receptors originate from a man aged 18 to 30 with acute or convalescent COVID-19. Each CDR3 is given with its conserved first and last residue. D genes are given only for firm matches. Some rows have no size entry. The others give once, few or many, or a class for an expanded clone.

v_gene,j_gene,d_gene,abundance,CDR3aa,CDR3nt
TRBV3-1/TRBV3-2,TRBJ2-1,.,.,CASSRRDWYNEQFF,TGTGCCAGCAGCCGCCGGGACTGGTACAATGAGCAGTTCTTC
TRBV4-1,TRBJ2-7,TRBD1,few,CASSQEPPTGEQIEQYF,TGCGCCAGCAGCCAAGAGCCCCCGACAGGGGAGCAAATCGAGCAGTACTTC
TRBV19,TRBJ1-1,.,.,CASSIRGSGNTEAFF,TGTGCCAGTAGTATTAGAGGCAGCGGGAACACTGAAGCTTTCTTT
TRBV7-9,TRBJ1-4,.,.,CASSPWSSGEKLFF,TGTGCCAGCAGCCCCTGGTCCAGCGGGGAAAAACTGTTTTTT
TRBV18,TRBJ1-1,TRBD1,few,CASSQQQGPDTEAFF,TGTGCCAGCTCCCAGCAACAGGGGCCGGACACTGAAGCTTTCTTT
TRBV5-1,TRBJ2-1,TRBD2,.,CASSLWTSGSNEQFF,TGCGCCAGCAGCTTATGGACTAGCGGGAGTAATGAGCAGTTCTTC
TRBV7-8,TRBJ2-5,TRBD2,.,CASSLESSGSETQYF,TGTGCCAGCAGCTTAGAGAGTAGCGGGAGTGAGACCCAGTACTTC
TRBV6-2/TRBV6-3,TRBJ2-2,.,.,CASSLRLFSGNTGELFF,TGTGCCAGCAGCTTAAGACTGTTTAGCGGGAACACCGGGGAGCTGTTTTTT
TRBV30,TRBJ2-7,TRBD1,.,CAWGTGYYEQYF,TGTGCCTGGGGGACAGGTTACTACGAGCAGTACTTC
TRBV2,TRBJ2-1,TRBD2,few,CASRVVLAVSYNEQFF,TGTGCCAGCCGCGTCGTCCTAGCGGTCTCCTACAATGAGCAGTTCTTC
TRBV5-1,TRBJ2-1,.,.,CASSSMHNSYNEQFF,TGCGCCAGCAGCTCCATGCACAACTCCTACAATGAGCAGTTCTTC
TRBV20-1,TRBJ1-2,TRBD1,once,CSGRTGYGYTF,TGCAGTGGTCGGACAGGGTATGGCTACACCTTC
TRBV5-1,TRBJ2-3,TRBD1,.,CASSRTGSSTDTQYF,TGCGCCAGCAGCCGGACAGGGTCTAGCACAGATACGCAGTATTTT
TRBV18,TRBJ1-1,.,.,CASSLQGSLNTEAFF,TGTGCCAGCTCACTCCAGGGATCCTTGAACACTGAAGCTTTCTTT
TRBV3-1/TRBV3-2,TRBJ1-1,.,.,CASSSRTEEAFF,TGTGCCAGCAGCTCTAGGACAGAGGAAGCTTTCTTT